This section outlines one T cell receptor (beta chain) sequence together with its context. Its antigen remains unidentified. This entry comes from a study of cytomegalovirus exposure and HLA in healthy donors. The study's findings and limits: Solely CMV serostatus was available to characterize immune exposure. As a later analysis showed, a missense DCLRE1C variant was linked to trimming of TCR beta V- and J-genes. An ancestry cluster, one associated with Asian ancestry, reportedly showed fewer N-insertions than the roughly 700-donor mean in a later analysis.

PCR amplification relied on 60 Vbeta primers (plus 13 Jbeta primers). TCRdb's copy holds only in-frame clones and misses some; the assay was immunoSEQ multiplex PCR. Here the sample spans 99,000 or so clones, around 79% being singletons. Germline V gives CDR1 LGHNA, CDR2 YSLEER. Trimming took off 0 bases at V and 4 bases at J, with 12 bases between the two ends. The CDR3 contains 15 residues. The chain recombines TRBV4-3 with TRBJ1-2, with D unresolved. The clonotype comes from a man aged 55 to 70 in good health and CMV-seropositive. Sample: PBMCs. CDR3 sequence (DNA): TGCGCCAGCAGCCAAGATGGCAGCGTTGTCTATGGCTACACCTTC. Protein product: CASSQDGSVVYGYTF.